This TCR beta chain was profiled in a study of Ad26.COV2.S vaccination and SARS-CoV-2 variants. General study findings and limits: The study found higher spike-specific TCR breadth in vaccine than placebo recipients.

As for treatment: approximately 18 received Ad26.COV2.S at low or high dose, single or two shots; several received placebo; per-sample allocation not given. Sample collection was performed on day 63 after the first vaccine or placebo injection. Notes on this clone: Its specificity is not known.

Repertoires were generated with immunoSEQ multiplex PCR, while TCRdb's copy carries only in-frame clones and drops some. Of 440,000 or so clones listed, 92% are singletons. Trimming cost V 0 bases and J 6 bases, with 9 bases left between them. From germline, CDR1 is LNHDA and CDR2 SQIVND (reference sequence). The CDR3 has 14 residues. Specimen: peripheral blood, collected in a trial of Ad26.COV2.S vaccine versus placebo. The TCR comes from a person aged 18-60 years who received the Ad26.COV2.S COVID-19 vaccine or a placebo. The chain recombines TRBV19 with TRBJ2-4, with D possibly being TRBD1 (5 bases). The CDR3 is CASSIEKRGNIQYF. CDR3 DNA: TGTGCCAGTAGTATAGAAAAAAGGGGAAACATTCAGTACTTC.